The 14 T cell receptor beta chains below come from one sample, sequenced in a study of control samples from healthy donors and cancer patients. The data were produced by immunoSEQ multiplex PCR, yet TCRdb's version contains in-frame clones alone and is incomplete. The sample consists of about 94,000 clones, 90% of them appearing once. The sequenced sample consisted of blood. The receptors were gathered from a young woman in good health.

The CDR3, as DNA: TGCGCCAGCAGCCAAGCTCTATACATGAGGGACACTGAAGCTTTCTTT. It translates to CASSQALYMRDTEAFF. The chain couples TRBV4-1 to TRBJ1-1; no definite D call. The CDR3 loop spans 16 amino acids. Trimming took off 1 base at V and 3 bases at J, with 15 bases between the two ends. Germline V CDR1 and CDR2: MGHRA, YSYEKL.

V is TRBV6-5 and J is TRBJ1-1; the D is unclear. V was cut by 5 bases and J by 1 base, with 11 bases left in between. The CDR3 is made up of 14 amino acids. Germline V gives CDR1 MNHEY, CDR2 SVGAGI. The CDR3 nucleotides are TGTGCCAGCAGTATCTCTGTTGGGAACACTGAAGCTTTCTTT. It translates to CASSISVGNTEAFF.

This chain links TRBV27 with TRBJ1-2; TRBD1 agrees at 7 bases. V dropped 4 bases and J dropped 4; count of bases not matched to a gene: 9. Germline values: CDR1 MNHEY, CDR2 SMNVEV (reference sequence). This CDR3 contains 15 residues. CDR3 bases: TGTGCCAGCAGTTCAGGGGGGGTAGCCCGCTATGGCTACACCTTC. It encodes CASSSGGVARYGYTF.

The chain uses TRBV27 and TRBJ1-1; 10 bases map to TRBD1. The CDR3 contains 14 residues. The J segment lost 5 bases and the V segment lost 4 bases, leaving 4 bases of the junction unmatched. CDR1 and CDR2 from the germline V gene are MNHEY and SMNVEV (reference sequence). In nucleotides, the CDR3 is TGTGCCAGCAGTTCAGGACAGGGGGTAACTGAAGCTTTCTTT. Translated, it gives CASSSGQGVTEAFF.

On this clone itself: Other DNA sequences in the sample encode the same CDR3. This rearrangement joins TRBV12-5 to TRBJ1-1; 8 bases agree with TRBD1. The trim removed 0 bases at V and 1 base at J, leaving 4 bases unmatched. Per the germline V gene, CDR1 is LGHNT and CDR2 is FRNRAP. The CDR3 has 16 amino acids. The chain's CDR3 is CASGLVLGQENTEAFF. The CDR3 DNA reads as TGTGCTAGTGGTTTGGTCCTGGGACAGGAGAACACTGAAGCTTTCTTT. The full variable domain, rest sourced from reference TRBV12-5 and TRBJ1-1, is DARVTQTPRHKVTEMGQEVTMRCQPILGHNTVFWYRQTMMQGLELLAYFRNRAPLDDSGMPKDRFSAEMPDATLATLKIQPSEPRDSAVYFCASGLVLGQENTEAFFGQGTRLTVV.

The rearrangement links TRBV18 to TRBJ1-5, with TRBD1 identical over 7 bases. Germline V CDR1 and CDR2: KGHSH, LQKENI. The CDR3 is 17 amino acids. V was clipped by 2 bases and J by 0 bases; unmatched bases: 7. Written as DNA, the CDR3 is TGTGCCAGCTCACCAGGGGACAGTCGATATAGCAATCAGCCCCAGCATTTT. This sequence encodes CASSPGDSRYSNQPQHF.

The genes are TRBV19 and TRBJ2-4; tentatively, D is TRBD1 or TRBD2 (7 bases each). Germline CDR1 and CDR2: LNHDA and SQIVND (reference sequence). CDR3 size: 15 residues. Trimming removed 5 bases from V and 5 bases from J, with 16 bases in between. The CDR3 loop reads CASSLGEGAQNIQYF. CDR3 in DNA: TGTGCCAGTAGTCTGGGGGAGGGGGCCCAAAACATTCAGTACTTC.

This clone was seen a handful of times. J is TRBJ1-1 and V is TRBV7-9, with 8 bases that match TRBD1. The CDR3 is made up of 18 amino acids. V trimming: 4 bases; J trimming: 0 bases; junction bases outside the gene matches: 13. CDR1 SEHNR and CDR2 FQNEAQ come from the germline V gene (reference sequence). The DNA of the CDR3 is TGTGCCAGCAGCTCGAAGACAGGGGCAGGCCCCATGAACACTGAAGCTTTCTTT. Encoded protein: CASSSKTGAGPMNTEAFF.

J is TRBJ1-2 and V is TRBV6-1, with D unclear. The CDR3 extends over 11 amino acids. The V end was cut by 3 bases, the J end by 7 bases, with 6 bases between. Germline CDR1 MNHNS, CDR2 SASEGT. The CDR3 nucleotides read TGTGCCAGCAGTGATTTTGGTGGCTACACCTTC. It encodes CASSDFGGYTF.

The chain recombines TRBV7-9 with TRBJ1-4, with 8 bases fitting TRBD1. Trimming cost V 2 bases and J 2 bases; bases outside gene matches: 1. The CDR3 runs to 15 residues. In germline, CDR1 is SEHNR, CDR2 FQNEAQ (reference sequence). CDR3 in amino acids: CASSLQGATNEKLFF. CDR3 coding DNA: TGTGCCAGCAGCTTACAGGGGGCGACTAATGAAAAACTGTTTTTT.

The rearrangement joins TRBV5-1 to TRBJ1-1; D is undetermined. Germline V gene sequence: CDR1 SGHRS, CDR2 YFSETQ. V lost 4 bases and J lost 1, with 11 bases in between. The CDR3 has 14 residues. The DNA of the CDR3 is TGCGCCAGCAGCCCCGAACGGGAGAACACTGAAGCTTTCTTT. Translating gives CASSPERENTEAFF.

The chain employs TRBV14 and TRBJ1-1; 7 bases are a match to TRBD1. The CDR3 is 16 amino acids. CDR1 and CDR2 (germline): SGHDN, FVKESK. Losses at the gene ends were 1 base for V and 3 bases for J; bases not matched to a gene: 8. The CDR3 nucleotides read TGTGCCAGCAGCCAAGTGACAGGGAGGTCGGACACTGAAGCTTTCTTT. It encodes CASSQVTGRSDTEAFF. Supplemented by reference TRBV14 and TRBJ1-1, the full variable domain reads EAGVTQFPSHSVIEKGQTVTLRCDPISGHDNLYWYRRVMGKEIKFLLHFVKESKQDESGMPNNRFLAERTGGTYSTLKVQPAELEDSGVYFCASSQVTGRSDTEAFFGQGTRLTVV.

As DNA, the CDR3 is TGTGCCAGTAAGGGCAGACAGGGGGTAACGAACACTGAAGCTTTCTTT. Translating gives CASKGRQGVTNTEAFF. V and J are TRBV19 and TRBJ1-1; 9 positions agree with TRBD1. Germline V gene lookup returns CDR1 LNHDA and CDR2 SQIVND (reference sequence). The CDR3 has 16 residues. Germline trimming cut 7 bases from V and 1 base from J; bases unmatched to any gene: 10.

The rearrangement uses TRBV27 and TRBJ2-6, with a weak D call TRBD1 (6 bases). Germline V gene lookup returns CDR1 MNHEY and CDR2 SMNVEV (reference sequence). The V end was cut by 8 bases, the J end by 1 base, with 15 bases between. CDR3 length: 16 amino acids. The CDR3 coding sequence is TGTGCCAGCCGGGACATCGGTTTTTCTGGGGCCAACGTCCTGACTTTC. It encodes CASRDIGFSGANVLTF.